Listed here are 20 T cell receptor beta chains from one sample, sequenced in a study of cytomegalovirus exposure and HLA in healthy donors. Profiling relied on immunoSEQ multiplex PCR, and the TCRdb table lists in-frame clones only, not all of them. The sample lists roughly 330,000 clones, roughly nine tenths occurring once. Source material: PBMCs. The source is a woman in her thirties in good health and CMV-seropositive.

The J gene is TRBJ2-3, the V gene TRBV30; D gene unclear. CDR1 is GTSNPN, CDR2 SVGIG, per germline (reference sequence). Trimming took 1 base from V and 7 from J, leaving 6 bases between them. This CDR3 has 11 amino acids. CDR3 residues: CAWSGSNTQYF. The CDR3 bases are TGTGCCTGGAGTGGGAGTAATACGCAGTATTTT.

The V call is TRBV25-1, the J call TRBJ2-1; TRBD1 matches 9 bases. V trimming: 4 bases; J trimming: 8 bases; junction bases outside the gene matches: 9. The germline V gene has CDR1 MGHDK and CDR2 SYGVNS. The CDR3 length is 15 residues. The CDR3 loop is CASSAPGTGLHEQFF. CDR3 DNA: TGTGCCAGCAGTGCGCCCGGGACAGGGCTGCATGAGCAGTTCTTC.

The rearrangement joins TRBV11-2 to TRBJ2-7, with TRBD2 matching 8 bases. Germline trimming cut 5 bases from V and 4 bases from J; bases unmatched to any gene: 7. The CDR3 length is 14 residues. CDR1 and CDR2 (germline): SGHAT, FQNNGV. The CDR3: CASSLSGSGYEQYF. The CDR3 nucleotides are TGTGCCAGCAGCCTCAGCGGGAGTGGGTACGAGCAGTACTTC.

In regard to this clone: Just one base apart from a much larger clone, this may be a read error. This chain joins TRBV25-1 and TRBJ1-2; no clear D gene. Trimming removed 3 bases from V and 4 bases from J, with 3 bases in between. CDR3 length equals 11 residues. Germline values: CDR1 MGHDK, CDR2 SYGVNS. CDR3 region: CASSDLYGYTF. In DNA form, the CDR3 reads TGTGCCAGCAGTGACCTCTATGGCTACACCTTC.

The chain recombines TRBV4-3 with TRBJ1-1, with unresolved D. Germline values: CDR1 LGHNA, CDR2 YSLEER. Between the trimmed V and J ends, which lost 4 bases and 4 bases, there was a span of 19 bases. CDR3 length: 16 residues. The CDR3 bases are TGCGCCAGCAGCCCTCGTCCTGCCGGCTCCAGCACTGAAGCTTTCTTT. Its protein product is CASSPRPAGSSTEAFF.

This sequence joins TRBV18 and TRBJ2-7; 10 bases are a match to TRBD1. The CDR3 spans 15 residues. The V gene end was trimmed by 4 bases and the J gene end by 3 bases; junction bases not matched to a gene: 6. Germline values: CDR1 KGHSH, CDR2 LQKENI. CDR3 residues: CASSLRDRGSYEQYF. The CDR3 DNA reads as TGTGCCAGCTCACTAAGGGACAGGGGAAGCTACGAGCAGTACTTC.

Only a few counts were recorded for this clone. Other nucleotide sequences from this sample produce the same CDR3. This sequence joins TRBV5-1 and TRBJ2-5, with D unresolved. The CDR3 runs 11 residues. Germline loops: CDR1 SGHRS, CDR2 YFSETQ. V dropped 2 bases and J dropped 1 base, with 0 bases sitting between them. The CDR3 region is CASSFQETQYF. The DNA for the CDR3 is TGCGCCAGCAGCTTCCAAGAGACCCAGTACTTC. The whole variable domain, filled in from reference TRBV5-1 and TRBJ2-5, reads KAGVTQTPRYLIKTRGQQVTLSCSPISGHRSVSWYQQTPGQGLQFLFEYFSETQRNKGNFPGRFSGRQFSNSRSEMNVSTLELGDSALYLCASSFQETQYFGPGTRLLVL.

This clone was seen a few times. The chain employs TRBV27 and TRBJ2-7, with TRBD1 matching 10 bases. The germline V gene encodes CDR1 MNHEY and CDR2 SMNVEV (reference sequence). The CDR3 sequence is 16 residues long. Trimming removed 1 base from V and 2 bases from J; junction bases left unmatched: 5. The CDR3 loop reads CASSLLTGQGPYEQYF. CDR3 coding DNA: TGTGCCAGCAGTTTATTAACGGGACAGGGGCCCTACGAGCAGTACTTC.

This clone occurred once. The V call is TRBV11-2, the J call TRBJ1-4; 7 nucleotides match TRBD1. V lost 4 bases and J lost 8; bases outside the gene matches: 10. The germline gives CDR1 SGHAT, CDR2 FQNNGV. The CDR3 consists of 15 residues. The CDR3 here is CASSSYRGRGEKLFF. The CDR3 coding sequence is TGTGCCAGCAGCTCCTACAGGGGTCGGGGAGAAAAACTGTTTTTT. The whole variable domain, remainder taken from reference TRBV11-2 and TRBJ1-4, is EAGVAQSPRYKIIEKRQSVAFWCNPISGHATLYWYQQILGQGPKLLIQFQNNGVVDDSQLPKDRFSAERLKGVDSTLKIQPAKLEDSAVYLCASSSYRGRGEKLFFGSGTQLSVL.

The J gene is TRBJ1-1, the V gene TRBV6-6; no reliable D call. Germline V lookup: CDR1 MNHNY, CDR2 SVGAGI (reference sequence). Trimming stripped 5 bases from V and 1 base from J, with 8 bases between. CDR3 size: 13 residues. CDR3 DNA sequence: TGTGCCAGCAGTAGTGGGGAGAACACTGAAGCTTTCTTT. This codes for CASSSGENTEAFF.

This clone showed up just a few times. The chain has TRBV28 and TRBJ2-7; 8 bases agree with TRBD1. The CDR3 runs 13 residues. Trimming at V came to 5 bases and at J to 6 bases, leaving 6 bases not matched to a gene. Germline CDR1 reads MDHEN; CDR2 reads SYDVKM. As DNA, the CDR3 is TGTGCCAGCAGTCCACCGGACAGGGCCGAGCAGTACTTC. Encoded protein: CASSPPDRAEQYF.

The chain recombines TRBV7-3 with TRBJ2-2; TRBD2 matches at 8 bases. Germline CDR1 SGHTA, CDR2 FQGTGA. V gave up 6 bases and J gave up 0 bases; unmatched junction bases: 9. The CDR3 has 17 residues. Here the CDR3 reads CASRRREDPANTGELFF. The CDR3, as DNA: TGTGCCAGCAGGCGGCGGGAGGACCCCGCGAACACCGGGGAGCTGTTTTTT.

The CDR3 loop is CASSESATDTQYF. The CDR3, as DNA: TGTGCCAGCAGTGAATCGGCGACAGATACGCAGTATTTT. The chain couples TRBV2 to TRBJ2-3; D ambiguous. V gave up 2 bases and J gave up 3 bases, with 6 bases separating them. There are 13 residues in the CDR3. Germline values: CDR1 SNHLY, CDR2 FYNNEI.

The chain has TRBV30 and TRBJ1-2; D perhaps matches TRBD1 (5 bases). The CDR3 spans 12 residues. The V gene's germline CDR1 is GTSNPN and CDR2 SVGIG (reference sequence). V lost 3 bases to trimming and J lost 5 bases, with 10 bases between them. The CDR3 spells CAWRRGGYGYTF. The CDR3 region has the DNA TGTGCCTGGAGGAGGGGAGGATATGGCTACACCTTC.

V and J are TRBV2 and TRBJ2-1; no clear D gene. Deletions cut 3 bases from V and 4 bases from J, with 10 bases between. Germline V gene data show CDR1 as SNHLY and CDR2 as FYNNEI. CDR3 length: 14 amino acids. The CDR3, as DNA: TGTGCCAGCAGTGATAGCATTTTGTACAATGAGCAGTTCTTC. Amino acids: CASSDSILYNEQFF.

This rearrangement joins TRBV28 to TRBJ2-2, with 10 bases aligning to TRBD1. CDR3 length: 14 amino acids. Germline loops: CDR1 MDHEN, CDR2 SYDVKM. With 6 bases clipped from V and 7 bases from J, the junction kept 5 bases outside the gene matches. This CDR3 reads CASSWTGGIGELFF. The CDR3 DNA reads TGTGCCAGCAGCTGGACAGGGGGTATCGGGGAGCTGTTTTTT.

This clone has just one count. This sequence joins TRBV11-2 and TRBJ2-7, with no clear D. Germline values: CDR1 SGHAT, CDR2 FQNNGV. The germline V and J ends were trimmed by 1 base and 5 bases, with 9 bases remaining between them. The CDR3 runs 13 residues. In DNA form, the CDR3 reads TGTGCCAGCAGCTTAGCCCAGGCCCACGAGCAGTACTTC. Protein: CASSLAQAHEQYF. Full variable domain (rest looked up from reference TRBV11-2 and TRBJ2-7): EAGVAQSPRYKIIEKRQSVAFWCNPISGHATLYWYQQILGQGPKLLIQFQNNGVVDDSQLPKDRFSAERLKGVDSTLKIQPAKLEDSAVYLCASSLAQAHEQYFGPGTRLTVT.

Here the CDR3 DNA reads TGTGCCAGCAGTGGGCGAGGGATTGACTATGGCTACACCTTC. Translated: CASSGRGIDYGYTF. This chain uses TRBV2 with TRBJ1-2; no firm D call. The CDR3 is 14 amino acids. Trimming removed 4 bases at V and 3 bases at J, with 12 bases between. Looked up from germline, CDR1 is SNHLY and CDR2 is FYNNEI.

The chain has TRBV7-8 and TRBJ2-7; possibly TRBD2 for D (5 bases). The CDR3 covers 13 residues. V was shortened by 5 bases and J by 3 bases, with 11 bases between the two germline ends. CDR1 is SGHVS and CDR2 is FQNEAQ in the germline V gene. The chain's CDR3 is CASSPRTGYEQYF. The CDR3 bases are TGTGCCAGCAGCCCCCGGACTGGCTACGAGCAGTACTTC. Variable domain in full (rest from reference TRBV7-8 and TRBJ2-7): GAGVSQSPRYKVAKRGQDVALRCDPISGHVSLFWYQQALGQGPEFLTYFQNEAQLDKSGLPSDRFFAERPEGSVSTLKIQRTQQEDSAVYLCASSPRTGYEQYFGPGTRLTVT.

This rearrangement joins TRBV7-3 to TRBJ2-2; D remains unclear. The CDR3 is 12 residues long. With 3 bases removed from V and 3 bases from J, the gap between germline ends came to 2 bases. The germline CDR1 and CDR2 sequences are SGHTA and FQGTGA. The CDR3 DNA reads TGTGCCAGCAGCTTGGACACCGGGGAGCTGTTTTTT. This encodes CASSLDTGELFF.